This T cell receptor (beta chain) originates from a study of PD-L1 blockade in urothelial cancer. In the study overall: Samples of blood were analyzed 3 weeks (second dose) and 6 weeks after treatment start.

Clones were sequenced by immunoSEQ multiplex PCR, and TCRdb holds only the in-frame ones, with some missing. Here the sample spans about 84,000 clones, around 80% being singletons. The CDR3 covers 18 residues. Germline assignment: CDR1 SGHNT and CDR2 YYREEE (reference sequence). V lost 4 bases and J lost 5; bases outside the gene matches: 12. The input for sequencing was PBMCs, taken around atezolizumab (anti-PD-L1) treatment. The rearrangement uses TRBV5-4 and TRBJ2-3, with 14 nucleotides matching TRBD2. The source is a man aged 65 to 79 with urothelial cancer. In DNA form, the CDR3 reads TGTGCCAGCAGCGACGGGACTAGCGGGAGCGGGTTCAGAGATACGCAGTATTTT. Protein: CASSDGTSGSGFRDTQYF.